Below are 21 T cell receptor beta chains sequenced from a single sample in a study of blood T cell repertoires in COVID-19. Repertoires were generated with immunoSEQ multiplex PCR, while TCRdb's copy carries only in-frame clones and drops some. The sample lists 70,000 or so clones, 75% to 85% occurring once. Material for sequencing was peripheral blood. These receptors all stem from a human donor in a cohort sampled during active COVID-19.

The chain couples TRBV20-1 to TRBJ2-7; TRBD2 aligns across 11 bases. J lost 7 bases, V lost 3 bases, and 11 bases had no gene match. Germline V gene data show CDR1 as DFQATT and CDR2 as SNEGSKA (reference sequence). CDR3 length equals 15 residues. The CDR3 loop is CSASAPGLAGWEQYF. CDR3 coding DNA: TGCAGTGCTAGTGCCCCAGGACTAGCGGGCTGGGAGCAGTACTTC.

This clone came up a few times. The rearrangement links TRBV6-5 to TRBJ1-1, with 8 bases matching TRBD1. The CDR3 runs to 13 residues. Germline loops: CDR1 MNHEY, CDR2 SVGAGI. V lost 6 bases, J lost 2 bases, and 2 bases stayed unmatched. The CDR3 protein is CASRDRVNTEAFF. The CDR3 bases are TGTGCCAGCAGGGACAGGGTAAACACTGAAGCTTTCTTT.

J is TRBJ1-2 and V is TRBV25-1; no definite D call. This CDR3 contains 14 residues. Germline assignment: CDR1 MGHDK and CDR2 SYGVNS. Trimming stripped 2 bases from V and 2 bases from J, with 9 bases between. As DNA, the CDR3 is TGTGCCAGCAGTGAAAGCGGAAGAAACTATGGCTACACCTTC. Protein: CASSESGRNYGYTF.

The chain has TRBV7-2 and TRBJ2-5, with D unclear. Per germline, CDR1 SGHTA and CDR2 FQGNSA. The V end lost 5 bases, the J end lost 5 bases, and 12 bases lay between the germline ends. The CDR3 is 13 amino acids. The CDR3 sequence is CASSPHRAETQYF. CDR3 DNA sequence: TGTGCCAGCAGCCCTCACCGAGCGGAGACCCAGTACTTC.

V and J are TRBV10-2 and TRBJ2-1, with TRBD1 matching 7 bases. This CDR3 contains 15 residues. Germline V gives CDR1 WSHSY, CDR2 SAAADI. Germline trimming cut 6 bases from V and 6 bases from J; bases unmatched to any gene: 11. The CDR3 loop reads CASSLGTDLSNEQFF. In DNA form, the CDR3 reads TGCGCCAGCAGCCTTGGGACAGACTTAAGCAATGAGCAGTTCTTC.

CDR3 amino acids: CASSAVRWDNEQFF. CDR3 in DNA: TGTGCCAGCAGTGCGGTGAGGTGGGACAATGAGCAGTTCTTC. This chain uses TRBV28 with TRBJ2-1; no clear D gene. Germline CDR1 reads MDHEN; CDR2 reads SYDVKM. The length of the CDR3 is 14 residues. V was cut by 5 bases and J by 5 bases, with 13 bases left in between.

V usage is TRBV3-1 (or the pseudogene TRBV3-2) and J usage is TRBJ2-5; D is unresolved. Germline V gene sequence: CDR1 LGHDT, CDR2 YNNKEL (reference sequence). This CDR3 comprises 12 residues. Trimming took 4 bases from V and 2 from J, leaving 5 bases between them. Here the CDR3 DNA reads TGTGCCAGCAGCCCAACTCAAGAGACCCAGTACTTC. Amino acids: CASSPTQETQYF.

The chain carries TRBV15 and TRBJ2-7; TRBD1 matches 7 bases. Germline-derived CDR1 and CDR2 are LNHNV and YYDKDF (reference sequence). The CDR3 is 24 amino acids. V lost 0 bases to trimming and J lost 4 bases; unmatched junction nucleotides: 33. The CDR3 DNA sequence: TGTGCCACCAGCAGAGATCGTGTTCGGGACAGCCACAAGACCTATACGGGGATGCTATACGAGCAGTACTTC. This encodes CATSRDRVRDSHKTYTGMLYEQYF.

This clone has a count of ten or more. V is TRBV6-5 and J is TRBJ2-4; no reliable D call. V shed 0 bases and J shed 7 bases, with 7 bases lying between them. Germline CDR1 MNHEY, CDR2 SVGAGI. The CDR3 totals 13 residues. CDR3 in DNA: TGTGCCAGCAGTTACTCCTCTAGGAACATTCAGTACTTC. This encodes CASSYSSRNIQYF.

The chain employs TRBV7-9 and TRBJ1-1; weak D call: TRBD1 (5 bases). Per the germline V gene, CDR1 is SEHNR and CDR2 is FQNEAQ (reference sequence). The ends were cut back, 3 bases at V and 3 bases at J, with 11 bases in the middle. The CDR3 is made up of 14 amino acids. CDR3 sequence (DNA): TGTGCCAGCAGCTTGCAGGGAATTCACACTGAAGCTTTCTTT. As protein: CASSLQGIHTEAFF.

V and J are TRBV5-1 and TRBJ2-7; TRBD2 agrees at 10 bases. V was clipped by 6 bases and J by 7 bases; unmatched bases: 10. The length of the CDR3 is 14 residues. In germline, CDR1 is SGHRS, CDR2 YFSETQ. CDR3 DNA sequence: TGCGCCAGCACCCAGCGGGAGGGGTCTAAAGAGCAGTACTTC. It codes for CASTQREGSKEQYF. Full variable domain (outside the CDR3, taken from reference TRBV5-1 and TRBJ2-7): KAGVTQTPRYLIKTRGQQVTLSCSPISGHRSVSWYQQTPGQGLQFLFEYFSETQRNKGNFPGRFSGRQFSNSRSEMNVSTLELGDSALYLCASTQREGSKEQYFGPGTRLTVT.

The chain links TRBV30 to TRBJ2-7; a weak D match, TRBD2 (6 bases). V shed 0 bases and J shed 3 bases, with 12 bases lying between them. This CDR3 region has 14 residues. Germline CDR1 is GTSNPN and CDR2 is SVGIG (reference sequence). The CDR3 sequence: CAWSVRAGNYEQYF. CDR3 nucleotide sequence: TGTGCCTGGAGTGTACGGGCGGGAAACTACGAGCAGTACTTC.

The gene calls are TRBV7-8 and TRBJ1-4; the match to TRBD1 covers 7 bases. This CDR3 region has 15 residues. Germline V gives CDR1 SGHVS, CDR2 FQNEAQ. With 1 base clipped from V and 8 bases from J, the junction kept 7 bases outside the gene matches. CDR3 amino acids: CASSLDGTVDEKLFF. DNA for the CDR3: TGTGCCAGCAGCTTAGATGGGACAGTAGACGAAAAACTGTTTTTT.

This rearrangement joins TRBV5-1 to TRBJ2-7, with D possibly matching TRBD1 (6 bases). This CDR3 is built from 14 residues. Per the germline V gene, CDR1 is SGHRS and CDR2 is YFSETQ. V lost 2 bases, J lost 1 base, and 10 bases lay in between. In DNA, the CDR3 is TGCGCCAGCAGCTTCCCAGGGGAATCCTACGAGCAGTACTTC. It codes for CASSFPGESYEQYF. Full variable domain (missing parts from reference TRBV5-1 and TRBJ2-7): KAGVTQTPRYLIKTRGQQVTLSCSPISGHRSVSWYQQTPGQGLQFLFEYFSETQRNKGNFPGRFSGRQFSNSRSEMNVSTLELGDSALYLCASSFPGESYEQYFGPGTRLTVT.

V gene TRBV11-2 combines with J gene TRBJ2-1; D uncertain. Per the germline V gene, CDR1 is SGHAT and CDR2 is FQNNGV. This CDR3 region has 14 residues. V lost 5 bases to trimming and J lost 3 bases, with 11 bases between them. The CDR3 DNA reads TGTGCCAGCAGCCCTCTGACGGGCTACAATGAGCAGTTCTTC. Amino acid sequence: CASSPLTGYNEQFF.

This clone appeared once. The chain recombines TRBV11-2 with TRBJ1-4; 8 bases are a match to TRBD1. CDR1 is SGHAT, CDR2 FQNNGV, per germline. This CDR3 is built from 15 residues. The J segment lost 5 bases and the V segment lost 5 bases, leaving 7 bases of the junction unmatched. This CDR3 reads CASSERTGFNEKLFF. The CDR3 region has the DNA TGTGCCAGCAGCGAACGGACAGGGTTCAATGAAAAACTGTTTTTT. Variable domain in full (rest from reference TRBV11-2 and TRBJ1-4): EAGVAQSPRYKIIEKRQSVAFWCNPISGHATLYWYQQILGQGPKLLIQFQNNGVVDDSQLPKDRFSAERLKGVDSTLKIQPAKLEDSAVYLCASSERTGFNEKLFFGSGTQLSVL.

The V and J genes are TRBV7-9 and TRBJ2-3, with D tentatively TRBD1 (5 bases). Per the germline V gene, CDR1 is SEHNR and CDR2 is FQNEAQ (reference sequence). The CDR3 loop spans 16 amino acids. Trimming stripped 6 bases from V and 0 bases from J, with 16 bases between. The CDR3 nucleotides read TGTGCCAGCAGGGCAGGGTCCACCTCTAGCACAGATACGCAGTATTTT. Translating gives CASRAGSTSSTDTQYF.

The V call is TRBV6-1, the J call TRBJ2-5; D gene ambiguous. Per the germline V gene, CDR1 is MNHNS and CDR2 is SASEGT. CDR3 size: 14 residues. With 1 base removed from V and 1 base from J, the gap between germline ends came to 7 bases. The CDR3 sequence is CASSEGRTQETQYF. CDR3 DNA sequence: TGTGCCAGCAGTGAAGGGAGAACCCAAGAGACCCAGTACTTC.

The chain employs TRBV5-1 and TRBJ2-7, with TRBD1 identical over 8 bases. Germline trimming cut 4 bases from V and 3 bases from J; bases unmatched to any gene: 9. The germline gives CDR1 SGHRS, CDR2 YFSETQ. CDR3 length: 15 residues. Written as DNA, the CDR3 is TGCGCCAGCAGCCCTGGGGGGACAGGAAGCTACGAGCAGTACTTC. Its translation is CASSPGGTGSYEQYF.

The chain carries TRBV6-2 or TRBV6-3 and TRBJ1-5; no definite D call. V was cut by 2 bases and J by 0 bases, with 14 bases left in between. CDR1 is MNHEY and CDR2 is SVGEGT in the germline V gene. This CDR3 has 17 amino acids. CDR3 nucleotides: TGTGCCAGCAGTTACAACATCCGGGAAGTTAGCAATCAGCCCCAGCATTTT. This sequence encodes CASSYNIREVSNQPQHF.

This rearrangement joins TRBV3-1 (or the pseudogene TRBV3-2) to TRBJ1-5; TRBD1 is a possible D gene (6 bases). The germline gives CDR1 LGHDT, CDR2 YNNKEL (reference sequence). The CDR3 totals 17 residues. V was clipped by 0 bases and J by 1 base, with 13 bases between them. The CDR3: CASSQDPAGASNQPQHF. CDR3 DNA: TGTGCCAGCAGCCAAGATCCTGCAGGGGCCAGCAATCAGCCCCAGCATTTT.